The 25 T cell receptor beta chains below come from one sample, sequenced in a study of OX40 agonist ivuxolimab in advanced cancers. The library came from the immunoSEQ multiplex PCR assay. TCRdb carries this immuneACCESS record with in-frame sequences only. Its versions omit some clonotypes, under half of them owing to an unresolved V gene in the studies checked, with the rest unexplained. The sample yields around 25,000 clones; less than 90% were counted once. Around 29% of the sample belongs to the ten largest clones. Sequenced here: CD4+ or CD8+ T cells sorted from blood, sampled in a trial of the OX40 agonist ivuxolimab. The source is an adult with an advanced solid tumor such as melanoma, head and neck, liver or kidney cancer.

The CDR3 DNA follows: TGCGCCAGCAGCCAGGCCGTAGGGGGTCAGCCCCAGCATTTT. Translation: CASSQAVGGQPQHF. The V call is TRBV4-3, the J call TRBJ1-5; maybe TRBD1 (6 bases). This CDR3 region has 14 residues. The V gene lost 3 bases and the J gene lost 6 bases, with 12 bases spanning the gap. Per germline, CDR1 LGHNA and CDR2 YSLEER.

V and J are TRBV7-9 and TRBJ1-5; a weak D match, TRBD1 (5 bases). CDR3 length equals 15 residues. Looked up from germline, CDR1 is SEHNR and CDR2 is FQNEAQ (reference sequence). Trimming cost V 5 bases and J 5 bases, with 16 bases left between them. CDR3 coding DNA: TGTGCCAGCAGCAAACAGGCGGACGGAGATCAGCCCCAGCATTTT. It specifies CASSKQADGDQPQHF.

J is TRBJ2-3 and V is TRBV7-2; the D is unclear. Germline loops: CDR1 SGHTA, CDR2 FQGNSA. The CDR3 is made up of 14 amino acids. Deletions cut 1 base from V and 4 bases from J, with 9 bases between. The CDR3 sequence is CASSLVIRADTQYF. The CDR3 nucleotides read TGTGCCAGCAGCTTAGTCATACGGGCAGATACGCAGTATTTT.

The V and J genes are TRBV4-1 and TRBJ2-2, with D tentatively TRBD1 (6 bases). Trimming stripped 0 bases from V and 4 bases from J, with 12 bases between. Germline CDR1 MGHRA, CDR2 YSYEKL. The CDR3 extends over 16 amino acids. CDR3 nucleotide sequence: TGCGCCAGCAGCCAAGAGGGGGCTGGAGGCACCGGGGAGCTGTTTTTT. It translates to CASSQEGAGGTGELFF.

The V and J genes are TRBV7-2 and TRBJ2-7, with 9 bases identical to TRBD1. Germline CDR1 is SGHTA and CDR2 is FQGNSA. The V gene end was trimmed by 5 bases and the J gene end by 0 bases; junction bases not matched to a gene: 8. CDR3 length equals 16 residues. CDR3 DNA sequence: TGTGCCAGCAGCCCGGGACAGGGAAGGACCTCCTACGAGCAGTACTTC. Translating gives CASSPGQGRTSYEQYF.

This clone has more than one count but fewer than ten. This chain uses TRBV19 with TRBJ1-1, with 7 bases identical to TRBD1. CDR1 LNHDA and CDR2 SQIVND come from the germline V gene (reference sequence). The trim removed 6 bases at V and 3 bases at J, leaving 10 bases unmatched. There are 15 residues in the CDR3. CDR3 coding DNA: TGTGCCAGTAGACCGACCAGGACAGGCCACACTGAAGCTTTCTTT. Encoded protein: CASRPTRTGHTEAFF.

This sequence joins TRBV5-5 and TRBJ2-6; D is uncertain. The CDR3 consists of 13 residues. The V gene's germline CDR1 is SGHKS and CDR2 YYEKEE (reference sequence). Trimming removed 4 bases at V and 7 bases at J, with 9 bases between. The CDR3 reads CASSGNRANVLTF. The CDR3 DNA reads TGTGCCAGCAGCGGGAATAGAGCCAACGTCCTGACTTTC.

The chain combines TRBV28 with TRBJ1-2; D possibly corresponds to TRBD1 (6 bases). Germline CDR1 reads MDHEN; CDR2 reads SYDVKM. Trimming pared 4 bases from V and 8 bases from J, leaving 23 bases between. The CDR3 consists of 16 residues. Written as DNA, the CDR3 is TGTGCCAGCAGTTCTCCGACCCGCAGGGGTTACGGAGGCTACACCTTC. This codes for CASSSPTRRGYGGYTF.

The CDR3 region is CASRPRDTGELFF. CDR3 coding DNA: TGCGCCAGCAGGCCCCGGGACACCGGGGAGCTGTTTTTT. This chain uses TRBV5-1 with TRBJ2-2, with D unclear. The germline V gene has CDR1 SGHRS and CDR2 YFSETQ. V lost 5 bases and J 3 bases, leaving 8 bases between the germline ends. The length of the CDR3 is 13 residues.

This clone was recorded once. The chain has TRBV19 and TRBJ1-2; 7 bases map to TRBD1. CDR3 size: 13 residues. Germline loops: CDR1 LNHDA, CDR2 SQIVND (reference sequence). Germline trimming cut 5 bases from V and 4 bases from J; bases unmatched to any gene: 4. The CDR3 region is CASSSGQPYGYTF. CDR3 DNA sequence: TGTGCCAGTAGTTCGGGACAGCCCTATGGCTACACCTTC.

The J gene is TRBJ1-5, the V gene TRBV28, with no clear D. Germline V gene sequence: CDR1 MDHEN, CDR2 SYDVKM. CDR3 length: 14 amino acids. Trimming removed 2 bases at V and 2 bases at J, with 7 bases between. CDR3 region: CASSLGQGNQPQHF. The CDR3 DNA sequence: TGTGCCAGCAGTTTAGGGCAGGGCAATCAGCCCCAGCATTTT.

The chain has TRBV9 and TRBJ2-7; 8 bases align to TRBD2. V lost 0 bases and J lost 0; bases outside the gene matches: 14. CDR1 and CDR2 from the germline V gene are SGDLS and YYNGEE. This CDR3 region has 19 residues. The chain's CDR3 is CASSVAGGLLRSSSYEQYF. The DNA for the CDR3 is TGTGCCAGCAGCGTAGCGGGGGGGTTATTAAGGTCTAGCTCCTACGAGCAGTACTTC.

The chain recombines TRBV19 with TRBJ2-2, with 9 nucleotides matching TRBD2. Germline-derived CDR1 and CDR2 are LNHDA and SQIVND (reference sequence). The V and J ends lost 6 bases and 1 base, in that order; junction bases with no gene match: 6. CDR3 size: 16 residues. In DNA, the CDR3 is TGTGCCAGTAGAGGTAGCGGGGGTTTGAACACCGGGGAGCTGTTTTTT. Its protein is CASRGSGGLNTGELFF.

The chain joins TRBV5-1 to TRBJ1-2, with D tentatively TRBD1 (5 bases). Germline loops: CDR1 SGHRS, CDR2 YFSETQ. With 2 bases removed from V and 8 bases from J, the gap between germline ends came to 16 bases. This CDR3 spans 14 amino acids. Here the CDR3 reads CASSLGERWRGYTF. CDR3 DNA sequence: TGCGCCAGCAGCTTAGGGGAAAGGTGGCGGGGCTACACCTTC.

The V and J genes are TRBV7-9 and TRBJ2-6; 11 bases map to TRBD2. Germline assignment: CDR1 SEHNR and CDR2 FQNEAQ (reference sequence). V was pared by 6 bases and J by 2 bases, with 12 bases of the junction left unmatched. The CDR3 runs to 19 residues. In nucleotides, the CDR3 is TGTGCCAGCAGTCTAAACCAGGGACTAGCGGCTACTGGGGCCAACGTCCTGACTTTC. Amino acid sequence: CASSLNQGLAATGANVLTF. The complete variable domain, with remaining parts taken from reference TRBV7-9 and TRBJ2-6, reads DTGVSQNPRHKITKRGQNVTFRCDPISEHNRLYWYRQTLGQGPEFLTYFQNEAQLEKSRLLSDRFSAERPKGSFSTLEIQRTEQGDSAMYLCASSLNQGLAATGANVLTFGAGSRLTVL.

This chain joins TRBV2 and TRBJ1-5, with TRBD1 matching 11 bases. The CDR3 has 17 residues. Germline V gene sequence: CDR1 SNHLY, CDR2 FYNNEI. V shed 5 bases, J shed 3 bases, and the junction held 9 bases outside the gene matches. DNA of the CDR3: TGTGCCAGCAGTATCGGACAGGGGGCGATGCACAATCAGCCCCAGCATTTT. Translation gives CASSIGQGAMHNQPQHF.

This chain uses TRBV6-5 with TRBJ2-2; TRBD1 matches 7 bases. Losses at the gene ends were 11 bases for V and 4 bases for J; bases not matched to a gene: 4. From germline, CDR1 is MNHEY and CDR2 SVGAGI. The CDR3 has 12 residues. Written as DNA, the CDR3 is TGTGCCGTTCACAGGGGCACCGGGGAGCTGTTTTTT. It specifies CAVHRGTGELFF.

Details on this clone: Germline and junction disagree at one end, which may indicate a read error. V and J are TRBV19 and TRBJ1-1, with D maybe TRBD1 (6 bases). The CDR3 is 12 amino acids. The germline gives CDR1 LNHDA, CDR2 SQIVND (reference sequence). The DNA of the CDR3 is TGTGCCAGTACCGACAGGAACTCTGAAGCTTTCTTT. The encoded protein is CASTDRNSEAFF.

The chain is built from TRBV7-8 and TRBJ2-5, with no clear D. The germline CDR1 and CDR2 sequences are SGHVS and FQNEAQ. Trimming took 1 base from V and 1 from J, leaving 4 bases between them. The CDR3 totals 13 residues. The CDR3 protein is CASSLGLQETQYF. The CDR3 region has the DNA TGTGCCAGCAGCTTAGGACTCCAAGAGACCCAGTACTTC.

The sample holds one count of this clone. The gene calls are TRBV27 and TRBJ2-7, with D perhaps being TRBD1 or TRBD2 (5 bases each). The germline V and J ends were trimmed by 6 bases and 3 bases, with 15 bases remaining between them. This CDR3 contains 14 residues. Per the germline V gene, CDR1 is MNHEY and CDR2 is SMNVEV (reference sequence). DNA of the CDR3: TGTGCCAGCAGGCCCCTCGGGGCCGACTACGAGCAGTACTTC. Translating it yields CASRPLGADYEQYF.

The DNA of the CDR3 is TGTGCCAGCAGCGTTGAGGGCTCGACCTATGGCTACACCTTC. This encodes CASSVEGSTYGYTF. The chain joins TRBV25-1 to TRBJ1-2; no clear D gene. Germline V gives CDR1 MGHDK, CDR2 SYGVNS. Between the trimmed V and J ends, which lost 6 bases and 4 bases, there was a span of 15 bases. The CDR3 covers 14 residues.

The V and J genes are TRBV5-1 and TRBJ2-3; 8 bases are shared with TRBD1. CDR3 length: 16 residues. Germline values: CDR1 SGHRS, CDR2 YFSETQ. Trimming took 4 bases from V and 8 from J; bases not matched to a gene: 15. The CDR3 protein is CASSQRWDRTQGTQYF. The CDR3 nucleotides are TGCGCCAGCAGCCAGAGGTGGGACAGGACACAGGGTACGCAGTATTTT. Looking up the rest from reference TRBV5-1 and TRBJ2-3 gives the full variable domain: KAGVTQTPRYLIKTRGQQVTLSCSPISGHRSVSWYQQTPGQGLQFLFEYFSETQRNKGNFPGRFSGRQFSNSRSEMNVSTLELGDSALYLCASSQRWDRTQGTQYFGPGTRLTVL.

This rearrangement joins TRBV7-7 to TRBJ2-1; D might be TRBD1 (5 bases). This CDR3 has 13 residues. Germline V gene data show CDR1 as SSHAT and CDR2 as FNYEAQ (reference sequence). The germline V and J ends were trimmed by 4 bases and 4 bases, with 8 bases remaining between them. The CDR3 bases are TGTGCCAGCAGCTCTGACAGTTACAATGAGCAGTTCTTC. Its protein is CASSSDSYNEQFF.

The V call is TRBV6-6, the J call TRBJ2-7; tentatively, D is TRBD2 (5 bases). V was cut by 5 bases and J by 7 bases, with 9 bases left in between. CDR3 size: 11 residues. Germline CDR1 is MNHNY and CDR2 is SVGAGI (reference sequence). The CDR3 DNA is TGTGCCAGCAGTGACGAGGGTGAGCAGTACTTC. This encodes CASSDEGEQYF.

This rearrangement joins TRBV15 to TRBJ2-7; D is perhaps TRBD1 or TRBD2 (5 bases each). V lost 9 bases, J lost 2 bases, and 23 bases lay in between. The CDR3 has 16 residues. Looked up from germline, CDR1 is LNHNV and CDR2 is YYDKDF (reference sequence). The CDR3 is CATLQIGTESTYEQYF. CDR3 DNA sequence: TGTGCCACACTACAGATCGGGACCGAAAGTACCTACGAGCAGTACTTC.